Sequencing of this T cell receptor beta chain was carried out in a study of technical replicates of blood from a handful of donors. Some clones are missing from TCRdb's copy, which holds only in-frame ones; the method was immunoSEQ multiplex PCR. The sample yields approximately 60,000 clones, more than 75% seen once. Germline CDR1 reads SNHLY; CDR2 reads FYNNEI. The CDR3 has 12 amino acids. The J segment lost 3 bases and the V segment lost 8 bases, leaving 2 bases of the junction unmatched. What was sequenced was PBMCs. The source is a human donor in good health. Some clones in this sample may be carry-over from other donors' samples. This chain joins TRBV2 and TRBJ2-7; 9 nucleotides line up with TRBD2. This CDR3 is CASGTSRYEQYF. DNA of the CDR3: TGTGCCAGCGGGACTAGCCGCTACGAGCAGTACTTC.